A single sample is the source of the 25 T cell receptor beta chains below, sequenced in a study of human T cells and chemical hapten exposure. TCRdb recomputed calls from the RACE reads with MiXCR, one row per CDR3 protein. Of roughly 94,000 distinct CDR3 sequences in the sample, about a tenth are singletons; the top ten hold about 2%. Indicated time point: patch test 2, 6 weeks after DPC sensitization. Treatment described: therapeutic diphenylcyclopropenone sensitization with weekly scalp DPC. The material was whole blood, obtained in connection with sensitization to the hapten diphenylcyclopropenone (DPC). The origin of the receptors is a woman aged 40 to 50 with alopecia areata. Some clones in this sample may be carry-over from other donors' samples.

In its sample, this clonotype was seen many times. The gene calls are TRBV28 and TRBJ1-5; TRBD1 is a possible D gene (6 bases). The germline CDR1 and CDR2 sequences are MDHEN and SYDVKM. CDR3 length equals 14 residues. The V end lost 4 bases, the J end lost 3 bases, and 10 bases lay between the germline ends. The CDR3 is CASSSGQPNQPQHF. In DNA, the CDR3 is TGTGCCAGCAGTTCCGGACAGCCCAATCAGCCCCAGCATTTT. Full variable domain (outside the CDR3, taken from reference TRBV28 and TRBJ1-5): DVKVTQSSRYLVKRTGEKVFLECVQDMDHENMFWYRQDPGLGLRLIYFSYDVKMKEKGDIPEGYSVSREKKERFSLILESASTNQTSMYLCASSSGQPNQPQHFGDGTRLSIL.

This clonotype was counted ten times or more. The chain combines TRBV7-9 with TRBJ2-3, with a possible D match to TRBD2 (6 bases). This CDR3 contains 13 residues. The V gene lost 5 bases and the J gene lost 4 bases, with 10 bases spanning the gap. The germline V gene has CDR1 SEHNR and CDR2 FQNEAQ (reference sequence). The CDR3 sequence: CASSPGSSDTQYF. Here the CDR3 DNA reads TGTGCCAGCAGCCCCGGGAGTTCAGATACGCAGTATTTT.

CDR3 protein: CASSYGGGNQPQHF. CDR3 coding DNA: TGTGCCAGCAGTTATGGAGGGGGCAATCAGCCCCAGCATTTT. The J gene is TRBJ1-5, the V gene TRBV6-6; maybe TRBD1 (5 bases). V lost 3 bases and J lost 2, with 8 bases in between. The CDR3 length is 14 residues. CDR1 and CDR2 from the germline V gene are MNHNY and SVGAGI (reference sequence).

The chain uses TRBV6-1 and TRBJ2-1; weak D call: TRBD1 (6 bases). This CDR3 is built from 13 residues. CDR1 is MNHNS, CDR2 SASEGT, per germline. V was clipped by 8 bases and J by 4 bases, with 12 bases between them. CDR3 sequence: CASGTYDYNEQFF. The CDR3 DNA is TGTGCCAGCGGGACATACGATTACAATGAGCAGTTCTTC.

This clonotype was counted between two and nine times. The gene calls are TRBV5-1 and TRBJ2-1; D may be TRBD2 (5 bases). Germline V gene data show CDR1 as SGHRS and CDR2 as YFSETQ. This CDR3 contains 12 residues. V lost 4 bases and J 7 bases, leaving 9 bases between the germline ends. The CDR3 spells CASSRTRNEQFF. CDR3 DNA sequence: TGCGCCAGCAGCCGTACTAGAAATGAGCAGTTCTTC.

This clonotype was observed many times. The CDR3 loop is CASSLLEGNYGYTF. The CDR3 nucleotides read TGTGCCAGCAGCCTCTTGGAGGGTAACTATGGCTACACCTTC. The rearrangement links TRBV6-2 or TRBV6-3 to TRBJ1-2; D remains unclear. The CDR3 runs to 14 residues. The germline V and J ends were trimmed by 6 bases and 1 base, with 12 bases remaining between them. CDR1 is MNHEY and CDR2 is SVGEGT in the germline V gene.

In its sample, this clonotype was seen many times. The chain has TRBV19 and TRBJ2-7, with 11 bases identical to TRBD2. This CDR3 region has 15 residues. Germline CDR1 reads LNHDA; CDR2 reads SQIVND (reference sequence). The trim removed 4 bases at V and 4 bases at J, leaving 6 bases unmatched. The CDR3 sequence is CASSNPGTSGYEQYF. In nucleotides, the CDR3 is TGTGCCAGTAGTAATCCCGGGACTAGCGGTTACGAGCAGTACTTC.

In this sample, this clonotype turned up many times. V gene TRBV6-5 combines with J gene TRBJ1-4, with D unresolved. The ends were cut back, 0 bases at V and 10 bases at J, with 12 bases in the middle. The germline gives CDR1 MNHEY, CDR2 SVGAGI. CDR3 length equals 14 residues. The CDR3 protein is CASSYSKVVGKLFF. CDR3 nucleotides: TGTGCCAGCAGTTACTCGAAGGTGGTCGGAAAACTGTTTTTT.

This clonotype has ten or more counts. J is TRBJ2-3 and V is TRBV7-2, with D perhaps matching TRBD2 (6 bases). Per the germline V gene, CDR1 is SGHTA and CDR2 is FQGNSA. V was trimmed by 4 bases and J by 4 bases, leaving 12 bases between them. The CDR3 runs to 14 residues. Here the CDR3 DNA reads TGTGCCAGCAGCTGGACTACCCTCCCAGATACGCAGTATTTT. Amino acids: CASSWTTLPDTQYF. Variable domain in full (rest from reference TRBV7-2 and TRBJ2-3): GAGVSQSPSNKVTEKGKDVELRCDPISGHTALYWYRQSLGQGLEFLIYFQGNSAPDKSGLPSDRFSAERTGGSVSTLTIQRTQQEDSAVYLCASSWTTLPDTQYFGPGTRLTVL.

This clonotype was counted ten times or more. The chain links TRBV3-1 to TRBJ2-7, with 13 bases lining up with TRBD2. Germline-derived CDR1 and CDR2 are LGHDT and YNNKEL (reference sequence). V shed 3 bases and J 2 bases; nucleotides not matched to a gene: 4. The CDR3 consists of 16 residues. The chain's CDR3 is CASSHSGLAGAYEQYF. As DNA, the CDR3 is TGTGCCAGCAGCCATTCCGGACTAGCGGGGGCCTACGAGCAGTACTTC.

This clonotype occurred many times. V gene TRBV7-3 combines with J gene TRBJ2-2, with TRBD2 as a possible D gene (5 bases). Trimming removed 5 bases at V and 7 bases at J, with 11 bases between. Germline values: CDR1 SGHTA, CDR2 FQGTGA. The CDR3 spans 13 residues. Here the CDR3 reads CASSPSSRGELFF. The CDR3 bases are TGTGCCAGCAGCCCCTCTAGCCGCGGGGAGCTGTTTTTT.

There are many counts of this clonotype. V usage is TRBV11-2 and J usage is TRBJ1-3; TRBD1 might be the D (5 bases). This CDR3 contains 18 residues. V gave up 0 bases and J gave up 0 bases, with 15 bases separating them. Looked up from germline, CDR1 is SGHAT and CDR2 is FQNNGV. DNA for the CDR3: TGTGCCAGCAGCTTAGATCACAACAGGCCGAACTCTGGAAACACCATATATTTT. It codes for CASSLDHNRPNSGNTIYF.

The chain combines TRBV6-2 or TRBV6-3 with TRBJ2-5; 8 bases map to TRBD1. This CDR3 comprises 14 residues. Germline V lookup: CDR1 MNHEY, CDR2 SVGEGT. The V gene end was trimmed by 6 bases and the J gene end by 4 bases; junction bases not matched to a gene: 7. DNA for the CDR3: TGTGCCAGCAGCAACAGGGGGTGGAGAGAGACCCAGTACTTC. Translated, it gives CASSNRGWRETQYF.

This clonotype appeared many times. The V call is TRBV7-2, the J call TRBJ1-2; 9 nucleotides line up with TRBD1. The V and J ends lost 1 base and 2 bases, in that order; junction bases with no gene match: 5. The CDR3 is made up of 16 amino acids. Germline V gene lookup returns CDR1 SGHTA and CDR2 FQGNSA. CDR3 DNA sequence: TGTGCCAGCAGCTTAGGCGGGACAGGGAAGAACTATGGCTACACCTTC. It translates to CASSLGGTGKNYGYTF.

This clonotype was seen a handful of times. The chain carries TRBV7-6 and TRBJ2-5, with D tentatively TRBD2 (6 bases). The V end lost 1 base, the J end lost 3 bases, and 18 bases lay between the germline ends. Germline lookup yields CDR1 SGHVS and CDR2 FNYEAQ. This CDR3 contains 17 residues. CDR3 sequence (DNA): TGTGCCAGCAGCTTAGAAGCCCAGGGACTCCGAAAAGAGACCCAGTACTTC. Its translation is CASSLEAQGLRKETQYF.

This clonotype appeared a few times. The chain recombines TRBV7-6 with TRBJ2-1; D possibly corresponds to TRBD1 (6 bases). CDR3 size: 14 residues. The V end was cut by 5 bases, the J end by 4 bases, with 12 bases between. From germline, CDR1 is SGHVS and CDR2 FNYEAQ. This chain's CDR3 is CASSPDSKYNEQFF. CDR3 coding DNA: TGTGCCAGCAGCCCGGACAGTAAATACAATGAGCAGTTCTTC.

CDR3 in amino acids: CSVASGTPTDTQYF. As DNA, the CDR3 is TGCAGCGTCGCTAGCGGGACTCCGACAGATACGCAGTATTTT. The V and J genes are TRBV29-1 and TRBJ2-3; 9 positions agree with TRBD2. This CDR3 comprises 14 residues. The J segment lost 3 bases and the V segment lost 6 bases, leaving 7 bases of the junction unmatched. Per the germline V gene, CDR1 is SQVTM and CDR2 is ANQGSEA.

This clonotype turned up a few times. The genes are TRBV28 and TRBJ2-5, with 8 nucleotides matching TRBD1. This CDR3 is 14 amino acids long. CDR1 and CDR2 from the germline V gene are MDHEN and SYDVKM. The V gene end was trimmed by 5 bases and the J gene end by 6 bases; junction bases not matched to a gene: 8. CDR3 nucleotides: TGTGCCAGCAGTGACGGACAGGGCAGAAAGACCCAGTACTTC. Its protein product is CASSDGQGRKTQYF.

This clonotype came up a few times. This chain links TRBV5-1 with TRBJ2-1, with TRBD1 matching over 10 bases. CDR1 and CDR2 from the germline V gene are SGHRS and YFSETQ. The CDR3 covers 13 residues. The J segment lost 6 bases and the V segment lost 7 bases, leaving 4 bases of the junction unmatched. CDR3 residues: CASGTGVINEQFF. For the CDR3, the DNA is TGCGCCAGCGGGACAGGGGTAATCAATGAGCAGTTCTTC. Using reference TRBV5-1 and TRBJ2-1 for the parts outside the CDR3, the full variable domain is KAGVTQTPRYLIKTRGQQVTLSCSPISGHRSVSWYQQTPGQGLQFLFEYFSETQRNKGNFPGRFSGRQFSNSRSEMNVSTLELGDSALYLCASGTGVINEQFFGPGTRLTVL.

In its sample, this clonotype was seen many times. The rearrangement uses TRBV2 and TRBJ1-1; TRBD1 might be the D (6 bases). V was trimmed by 3 bases and J by 2 bases, leaving 13 bases between them. The germline gives CDR1 SNHLY, CDR2 FYNNEI. The CDR3 consists of 15 residues. CDR3 amino acids: CASSERTVGNTEAFF. The CDR3, as DNA: TGTGCCAGCAGTGAGCGGACAGTGGGAAACACTGAAGCTTTCTTT.

This chain uses TRBV11-2 with TRBJ2-5; 8 bases line up with TRBD1. The CDR3 spans 13 residues. Unmatched junction bases numbered 5, after V lost 5 bases and J lost 6 bases. Germline V gives CDR1 SGHAT, CDR2 FQNNGV. The DNA of the CDR3 is TGTGCCAGCAGCACGGGACAGGACAAGACCCAGTACTTC. This codes for CASSTGQDKTQYF.

The chain uses TRBV10-3 and TRBJ2-7, with D unclear. The V gene lost 9 bases and the J gene lost 3 bases, with 15 bases spanning the gap. Germline V gives CDR1 ENHRY, CDR2 SYGVKD. There are 13 residues in the CDR3. This CDR3 reads CAIRNSNHYEQYF. The CDR3 nucleotides read TGTGCCATAAGAAACAGCAACCACTACGAGCAGTACTTC.

The DNA of the CDR3 is TGCGCCAGCAGCTTGGGGGACAGGACGAACACTGAAGCTTTCTTT. Translation: CASSLGDRTNTEAFF. The chain couples TRBV5-1 to TRBJ1-1; 8 bases are shared with TRBD1. There are 15 residues in the CDR3. J gave up 1 base and V 0 bases, and 2 bases lay outside the gene matches. The germline gives CDR1 SGHRS, CDR2 YFSETQ.

This clonotype was recorded only once. The chain links TRBV7-9 to TRBJ2-1, with D possibly being TRBD1 (6 bases). V shed 2 bases and J shed 7 bases, with 21 bases lying between them. CDR3 length: 17 amino acids. Looked up from germline, CDR1 is SEHNR and CDR2 is FQNEAQ (reference sequence). CDR3 sequence reads: CASSLFRWNRAVNEQFF. The DNA for the CDR3 is TGTGCCAGCAGCTTATTTCGGTGGAACAGGGCGGTAAATGAGCAGTTCTTC.

There are a few counts of this clonotype. The chain has TRBV5-1 and TRBJ2-2; D perhaps matches TRBD2 (5 bases). With 4 bases removed from V and 7 bases from J, the gap between germline ends came to 11 bases. This CDR3 region has 13 residues. The germline CDR1 and CDR2 sequences are SGHRS and YFSETQ. CDR3 region: CASSPGLGGELFF. For the CDR3, the DNA is TGCGCCAGCAGCCCCGGACTTGGCGGGGAGCTGTTTTTT.